These 24 T cell receptor beta chains were sequenced from one sample in a study of T-cell reconstitution after alpha-beta-depleted transplantation in children listed by TCRdb under 2016. The method was PCR. Sequencing used an Illumina HiSeq 2500. To normalize quantification of the TCRbeta repertoire, the TCR libraries were built with molecular barcoding that relied on unique molecular identifiers. TCRdb cleaned the public reads at Q25 with fastp, built clones with MiXCR and kept in-frame beta chains. Entries are consolidated by CDR3 protein sequence, retaining the most common genes and DNA. The sample table lists about 610,000 distinct CDR3 sequences, about 10% of them with a count of one. The ten biggest clones cover roughly 3.9% of the sample. This material consisted of PBMCs from the stem cell graft donor, taken from the stem cell graft. These receptors were obtained from a human donor who donated a stem cell graft to a child with acute myeloid leukemia.

This clonotype was seen only a few times. The chain has TRBV20-1 and TRBJ2-1; no clear D gene. V was clipped by 5 bases and J by 5 bases, with 13 bases between them. The CDR3 covers 13 residues. From germline, CDR1 is DFQATT and CDR2 SNEGSKA (reference sequence). Written as DNA, the CDR3 is TGCAGTGCTCCTCCAAGAACCAACAATGAGCAGTTCTTC. Protein product: CSAPPRTNNEQFF.

For this clonotype: At one end the junction does not follow the germline gene, possibly because of a read error. The CDR3 DNA reads as TGTGCTAGTGGTTTTACAGGGGGCGGTAGTAACGATGGCTACACCTTC. This sequence encodes CASGFTGGGSNDGYTF. This chain joins TRBV12-5 and TRBJ1-2; 9 bases fit TRBD1. Germline V lookup: CDR1 LGHNT, CDR2 FRNRAP. This CDR3 contains 16 residues.

This clonotype was seen a few times. CDR3 region: CASSLNQGTVGETQYF. The CDR3 DNA follows: TGTGCCAGCAGCTTAAATCAGGGGACTGTCGGAGAGACCCAGTACTTC. The V and J genes are TRBV7-2 and TRBJ2-5, with D possibly called TRBD1 or TRBD2 (6 bases each). Germline V gives CDR1 SGHTA, CDR2 FQGNSA. The ends were cut back, 2 bases at V and 4 bases at J, with 17 bases in the middle. The CDR3 is 16 residues long.

Ten or more counts support this clonotype. This sequence joins TRBV18 and TRBJ1-1; TRBD1 aligns across 10 bases. Germline CDR1 KGHSH, CDR2 LQKENI. The CDR3 has 15 amino acids. Losses at the gene ends were 3 bases for V and 3 bases for J; bases not matched to a gene: 4. CDR3 DNA: TGTGCCAGCTCACCTTCGACAGGGGGCTACACTGAAGCTTTCTTT. Protein sequence: CASSPSTGGYTEAFF.

The chain combines TRBV6-2 or TRBV6-3 with TRBJ1-1; 8 bases line up with TRBD1. Germline CDR1 and CDR2: MNHEY and SVGEGT. V trimming: 3 bases; J trimming: 3 bases; junction bases outside the gene matches: 12. The CDR3 runs 17 residues. The CDR3: CASSYSDRDGVDTEAFF. The CDR3 region has the DNA TGTGCCAGCAGTTATTCGGACAGGGATGGCGTGGACACTGAAGCTTTCTTT.

This clonotype was picked up many times. The chain has TRBV12-3 or TRBV12-4 and TRBJ2-1; TRBD2 is a possible D gene (6 bases). This CDR3 comprises 13 residues. Deletions cut 9 bases from V and 0 bases from J, with 9 bases between. The CDR3 spells CASSSGSYNEQFF. The CDR3 nucleotides read TGTGCCAGTAGTAGCGGCTCCTACAATGAGCAGTTCTTC.

The genes are TRBV30 and TRBJ2-1; D is ambiguous. CDR1 is GTSNPN and CDR2 is SVGIG in the germline V gene (reference sequence). V was cut by 8 bases and J by 0 bases, with 11 bases left in between. The CDR3 runs 13 residues. The CDR3 region has the DNA TGTGCCGCCTTCATAAGCTCCTACAATGAGCAGTTCTTC. It codes for CAAFISSYNEQFF.

This clonotype was counted only a few times. This chain connects TRBV4-2 to TRBJ2-1, with 7 bases aligning to TRBD1. Trimming cost V 3 bases and J 2 bases; bases outside gene matches: 19. Germline-derived CDR1 and CDR2 are LGHNA and YNFKEQ. CDR3 length: 20 residues. For the CDR3, the DNA is TGTGCCAGCAGCCAGGAACCGGGACAGAAAAGCGTATACCCCTACAATGAGCAGTTCTTC. Translation gives CASSQEPGQKSVYPYNEQFF.

This clonotype was seen a few times. This sequence joins TRBV29-1 and TRBJ1-1; D perhaps matches TRBD1 (6 bases). The CDR3 covers 13 residues. Between the trimmed V and J ends, which lost 6 bases and 3 bases, there was a span of 14 bases. Germline V gene lookup returns CDR1 SQVTM and CDR2 ANQGSEA. The DNA for the CDR3 is TGCAGCGTGCACAAGGGGACATACACTGAAGCTTTCTTT. This sequence encodes CSVHKGTYTEAFF.

V usage is TRBV5-1 and J usage is TRBJ2-1, with 7 nucleotides matching TRBD2. This CDR3 has 14 amino acids. With 5 bases clipped from V and 2 bases from J, the junction kept 4 bases outside the gene matches. Germline lookup yields CDR1 SGHRS and CDR2 YFSETQ. For the CDR3, the DNA is TGCGCCAGCAGAGGAGCGGGGACCTACAATGAGCAGTTCTTC. This encodes CASRGAGTYNEQFF.

In this sample, this clonotype turned up many times. The chain has TRBV20-1 and TRBJ1-5, with TRBD1 identical over 7 bases. This CDR3 comprises 14 residues. The ends lost 4 bases at V and 9 bases at J; junction bases unmatched: 12. In germline, CDR1 is DFQATT, CDR2 SNEGSKA (reference sequence). In DNA, the CDR3 is TGCAGTGCTAATGACGAGGGGGCCGGGCGGCCCCAGCATTTT. It translates to CSANDEGAGRPQHF.

The V gene is TRBV27, the J gene TRBJ2-7; TRBD2 matches 11 bases. The junction had 1 base not matched to a gene; V was cut back by 3 bases and J by 6 bases. CDR3 length: 13 residues. Germline loops: CDR1 MNHEY, CDR2 SMNVEV (reference sequence). CDR3 bases: TGTGCCAGCAGTTTGGGACTAGCGGCCGAGCAGTACTTC. Amino acids: CASSLGLAAEQYF.

This clonotype was counted only a few times. The chain carries TRBV21-1 and TRBJ2-7; TRBD2, the table's D call, was not compared with the DNA. TRBV21-1 is deemed a pseudogene. The CDR3 consists of 16 residues. In DNA form, the CDR3 reads TGTGCCAGCAGCAAATCTGCAGGGACCCTTACCTACGAGCAGTACTTC. Translated: CASSKSAGTLTYEQYF.

The sample holds many counts of this clonotype. This chain links TRBV20-1 with TRBJ2-2, with 8 bases identical to TRBD1. The CDR3 extends over 17 amino acids. Trimming cost V 0 bases and J 4 bases; bases outside gene matches: 10. Germline V gene lookup returns CDR1 DFQATT and CDR2 SNEGSKA (reference sequence). In DNA, the CDR3 is TGCAGTGCTAGAGATCATAGACAGGGGACGGGCACCGGGGAGCTGTTTTTT. It encodes CSARDHRQGTGTGELFF.

The chain combines TRBV7-2 with TRBJ2-1; D not certain. CDR1 is SGHTA, CDR2 FQGNSA, per germline. This CDR3 region has 14 residues. Trimming removed 3 bases at V and 4 bases at J, with 10 bases between. The CDR3 bases are TGTGCCAGCAGCTTTGGTCAGCTTTACAATGAGCAGTTCTTC. As protein: CASSFGQLYNEQFF.

The table lists this clonotype with a few counts. V is TRBV20-1 and J is TRBJ2-7; D is possibly TRBD1 (5 bases). The V end lost 1 base, the J end lost 4 bases, and 14 bases lay between the germline ends. The CDR3 is 14 amino acids. Germline CDR1 reads DFQATT; CDR2 reads SNEGSKA (reference sequence). The CDR3 sequence is CSARVGALGYEQYF. The DNA for the CDR3 is TGCAGTGCTAGAGTAGGGGCATTGGGATACGAGCAGTACTTC.

This CDR3 reads CASSPRTGVFNEQFF. In nucleotides, the CDR3 is TGTGCCAGCAGTCCCCGGACAGGGGTGTTCAATGAGCAGTTCTTC. The chain has TRBV6-2 or TRBV6-3 and TRBJ2-1; TRBD1 aligns across 9 bases. The CDR3 totals 15 residues. The germline V gene has CDR1 MNHEY and CDR2 SVGEGT. V trimming: 5 bases; J trimming: 6 bases; junction bases outside the gene matches: 8.

This clonotype was found many times. The chain is built from TRBV7-9 and TRBJ1-2, with unresolved D. Germline-derived CDR1 and CDR2 are SEHNR and FQNEAQ (reference sequence). CDR3 length equals 13 residues. V lost 3 bases to trimming and J lost 8 bases, with 13 bases between them. The CDR3 loop reads CASSFGGLRGYTF. The CDR3 DNA follows: TGTGCCAGCAGCTTTGGTGGGTTACGAGGCTACACCTTC.

This clonotype was detected ten times or more. The rearrangement links TRBV7-3 to TRBJ2-6; D remains ambiguous. V was pared by 5 bases and J by 1 base, with 9 bases between. CDR1 is SGHTA, CDR2 FQGTGA, per germline. There are 15 residues in the CDR3. The CDR3 DNA follows: TGTGCCAGCAGCCTCGGACGTTCTGGGGCCAACGTCCTGACTTTC. The encoded protein is CASSLGRSGANVLTF.

This clonotype showed up just a few times. J is TRBJ2-1 and V is TRBV30; 10 nucleotides align to TRBD2. The CDR3 is 14 amino acids. The V and J ends lost 3 bases and 7 bases, in that order; junction bases with no gene match: 6. The germline gives CDR1 GTSNPN, CDR2 SVGIG (reference sequence). The CDR3 DNA is TGTGCCTGGAGAACGGGACTAGCGTATAATGAGCAGTTCTTC. This translates into CAWRTGLAYNEQFF.

This clonotype was counted only a few times. The chain couples TRBV3-1 to TRBJ2-7, with D tentatively TRBD2 (5 bases). Trimming removed 5 bases from V and 4 bases from J, with 12 bases in between. Germline V lookup: CDR1 LGHDT, CDR2 YNNKEL (reference sequence). The CDR3 runs to 13 residues. The CDR3 DNA reads TGTGCCAGCAGCGCTCTGGGGAGTTACGAGCAGTACTTC. Encoded protein: CASSALGSYEQYF.

Only a few counts were recorded for this clonotype. This rearrangement joins TRBV7-3 to TRBJ2-1; TRBD2 agrees at 11 bases. The CDR3 consists of 18 residues. Germline V gene data show CDR1 as SGHTA and CDR2 as FQGTGA. Unmatched junction bases numbered 11, after V lost 3 bases and J lost 4 bases. CDR3 nucleotide sequence: TGTGCCAGCAGCTTCAGGGGCCCCTTAGCGGGAGGGTACAATGAGCAGTTCTTC. Translated, it gives CASSFRGPLAGGYNEQFF.

The gene calls are TRBV4-3 and TRBJ1-2; TRBD1 is a possible D gene (5 bases). CDR1 is LGHNA and CDR2 is YSLEER in the germline V gene. The CDR3 totals 15 residues. Deletions cut 4 bases from V and 8 bases from J, with 20 bases between. CDR3 sequence reads: CASSPLGWGGGGYTF. The CDR3 DNA follows: TGCGCCAGCAGCCCCCTAGGTTGGGGGGGTGGAGGCTACACCTTC.

The chain is built from TRBV5-1 and TRBJ2-2; 12 nucleotides agree with TRBD2. This CDR3 contains 17 residues. Trimming cost V 4 bases and J 6 bases; bases outside gene matches: 10. Germline V gives CDR1 SGHRS, CDR2 YFSETQ. The chain's CDR3 is CASSPNPSGRDAGELFF. In DNA, the CDR3 is TGCGCCAGCAGCCCGAACCCTAGCGGGAGGGATGCCGGGGAGCTGTTTTTT.